The sequence of this T cell receptor (beta chain) was determined in a study of OX40 agonist ivuxolimab in advanced cancers. Overall study context: Given to patients was ivuxolimab, an agonistic anti-OX40 (CD134) antibody.

Repertoires were generated with immunoSEQ multiplex PCR, while TCRdb's copy carries only in-frame clones and drops some. The data contain some 90,000 clones, around 87% of them singletons. This CDR3 is built from 15 residues. Germline V gene data show CDR1 as SGDLS and CDR2 as YYNGEE. Trimming stripped 1 base from V and 8 bases from J, with 16 bases between. General study findings and limits: Among patients with partial responses at 0.1-3.0 mg/kg, clonal expansion was among the lowest.

This clone has just one count. Its antigen is still unknown. With autoimmune disease history or systemic immunosuppression, patients were excluded. The chain couples TRBV9 to TRBJ2-1, with D hard to call. The source of this sequence is an adult with an advanced solid tumor such as melanoma, head and neck, liver or kidney cancer. Sequences were derived from CD4+ or CD8+ T cells sorted from blood, sampled in a trial of the OX40 agonist ivuxolimab. This CDR3 is CASSVSPAGVDEQFF. CDR3 nucleotides: TGTGCCAGCAGCGTAAGTCCGGCAGGTGTCGATGAGCAGTTCTTC.